These 13 T cell receptor beta chains came from one sample sequenced in a study of cytomegalovirus exposure and HLA in healthy donors. With 60 Vbeta and 13 Jbeta primers, the PCR was carried out. Using immunoSEQ multiplex PCR, the repertoire was profiled, and TCRdb retains in-frame clones only, with some absent. In the table there are about 150,000 clones, 64% of which are singletons. Material: PBMCs. The receptors were gathered from a woman aged 30 to 39 in good health and CMV-seropositive.

Judged by abundance, this clone is large. The V and J genes are TRBV6-1 and TRBJ1-3, with 7 bases fitting TRBD1. Looked up from germline, CDR1 is MNHNS and CDR2 is SASEGT. The CDR3 has 15 residues. Trimming removed 8 bases from V and 3 bases from J; junction bases left unmatched: 10. The CDR3 loop reads CASWDSLRYGNTIYF. The CDR3 DNA is TGTGCCAGCTGGGACAGCTTGCGCTATGGAAACACCATATATTTT.

The rearrangement joins TRBV10-3 to TRBJ1-4, with D hard to call. Trimming removed 4 bases at V and 1 base at J, with 7 bases between. Germline CDR1 is ENHRY and CDR2 is SYGVKD. This CDR3 is 14 amino acids long. Here the CDR3 reads CAISVGGTNEKLFF. The CDR3 bases are TGTGCCATCAGTGTAGGAGGAACTAATGAAAAACTGTTTTTT.

This chain uses TRBV6-1 with TRBJ1-5; D is perhaps TRBD1 (5 bases). The CDR3 runs 14 residues. V was shortened by 8 bases and J by 5 bases, with 16 bases between the two germline ends. Germline assignment: CDR1 MNHNS and CDR2 SASEGT. CDR3 residues: CASEEARVDQPQHF. In nucleotides, the CDR3 is TGTGCCAGCGAGGAAGCCAGGGTCGATCAGCCCCAGCATTTT.

V and J are TRBV10-3 and TRBJ1-1, with 7 bases identical to TRBD1. The junction had 12 bases not matched to a gene; V was cut back by 6 bases and J by 8 bases. CDR1 is ENHRY and CDR2 is SYGVKD in the germline V gene. The CDR3 runs to 14 residues. CDR3 DNA sequence: TGTGCCATCAGGTTAGACAGGGACGGGGCCGAAGCTTTCTTT. Residues: CAIRLDRDGAEAFF.

The rearrangement joins TRBV7-6 to TRBJ2-6; perhaps TRBD1 as D (5 bases). This CDR3 contains 18 residues. CDR1 SGHVS and CDR2 FNYEAQ come from the germline V gene. V lost 5 bases and J 0 bases, leaving 17 bases between the germline ends. The CDR3 DNA sequence: TGTGCCAGCAGCCGTTGGACATCCCTTAGCTCTGGGGCCAACGTCCTGACTTTC. It translates to CASSRWTSLSSGANVLTF.

The chain employs TRBV19 and TRBJ2-7; possibly TRBD2 for D (6 bases). The CDR3 consists of 14 residues. With 6 bases removed from V and 0 bases from J, the gap between germline ends came to 12 bases. Germline CDR1 LNHDA, CDR2 SQIVND (reference sequence). CDR3 nucleotides: TGTGCCAGTAGAGGGGACTCACGCTCCTACGAGCAGTACTTC. It translates to CASRGDSRSYEQYF. The entire variable domain, with the rest obtained from reference TRBV19 and TRBJ2-7, is as follows: DGGITQSPKYLFRKEGQNVTLSCEQNLNHDAMYWYRQDPGQGLRLIYYSQIVNDFQKGDIAEGYSVSREKKESFPLTVTSAQKNPTAFYLCASRGDSRSYEQYFGPGTRLTVT.

This clone turned up a few times. The chain recombines TRBV5-6 with TRBJ2-4, with D maybe TRBD1 (5 bases). V lost 0 bases and J 9 bases, leaving 13 bases between the germline ends. The CDR3 is 14 amino acids. Germline lookup yields CDR1 SGHDT and CDR2 YYEEEE. This CDR3 reads CASSLARVDCIQYF. CDR3 bases: TGTGCCAGCAGCTTGGCCAGGGTGGATTGCATTCAGTACTTC.

The rearrangement links TRBV4-1 to TRBJ2-3; 7 bases fit TRBD1. The CDR3 totals 15 residues. V shed 4 bases and J 0 bases; nucleotides not matched to a gene: 4. Germline V gene sequence: CDR1 MGHRA, CDR2 YSYEKL. CDR3 in DNA: TGCGCCAGCAGCCTACAGGGGAGAAGCACAGATACGCAGTATTTT. Protein sequence: CASSLQGRSTDTQYF.

The J gene is TRBJ1-2, the V gene TRBV19; 7 bases align to TRBD1. The CDR3 totals 14 residues. The junction had 3 bases not matched to a gene; V was cut back by 5 bases and J by 0 bases. CDR1 and CDR2 from the germline V gene are LNHDA and SQIVND (reference sequence). In DNA form, the CDR3 reads TGTGCCAGTAGTTGGGACAGAGCTAACTATGGCTACACCTTC. As protein: CASSWDRANYGYTF.

This chain connects TRBV7-9 to TRBJ1-3, with 9 bases lining up with TRBD1. Trimming removed 1 base from V and 7 bases from J; junction bases left unmatched: 2. This CDR3 is 14 amino acids long. Germline CDR1 reads SEHNR; CDR2 reads FQNEAQ (reference sequence). The CDR3 is CASSLDRGPNTIYF. CDR3 DNA sequence: TGTGCCAGCAGCTTAGACAGGGGGCCGAACACCATATATTTT. Drawing the rest from reference TRBV7-9 and TRBJ1-3, the complete variable domain is DTGVSQNPRHKITKRGQNVTFRCDPISEHNRLYWYRQTLGQGPEFLTYFQNEAQLEKSRLLSDRFSAERPKGSFSTLEIQRTEQGDSAMYLCASSLDRGPNTIYFGEGSWLTVV.

This clone was seen only a few times. The rearrangement joins TRBV6-6 to TRBJ2-1, with 7 nucleotides matching TRBD1. The J segment lost 2 bases and the V segment lost 5 bases, leaving 9 bases of the junction unmatched. Germline CDR1 and CDR2: MNHNY and SVGAGI (reference sequence). There are 16 residues in the CDR3. The CDR3 here is CASSPLDRVTYNEQFF. For the CDR3, the DNA is TGTGCCAGCAGTCCATTAGACAGGGTCACCTACAATGAGCAGTTCTTC.

CDR3 amino acids: CAISDQGWGNTIYF. The CDR3, as DNA: TGTGCCATCAGTGATCAGGGGTGGGGAAACACCATATATTTT. The V call is TRBV10-3, the J call TRBJ1-3, with D perhaps TRBD1 (6 bases). The V and J ends lost 3 bases and 4 bases respectively, with 10 bases between them. The germline CDR1 and CDR2 sequences are ENHRY and SYGVKD. The CDR3 is 14 amino acids.

The V gene is TRBV5-5, the J gene TRBJ1-4, with D tentatively TRBD1 (5 bases). CDR3 length equals 15 residues. V was cut by 0 bases and J by 5 bases, with 11 bases left in between. Germline CDR1 and CDR2: SGHKS and YYEKEE (reference sequence). CDR3 sequence reads: CASSLDPGGNEKLFF. Here the CDR3 DNA reads TGTGCCAGCAGCTTGGATCCTGGGGGGAATGAAAAACTGTTTTTT.